This T cell receptor beta chain comes out of a study of blood T cell repertoires in COVID-19. Study-wide background: PBMCs, B-cell-depleted T cells, or T cells provided the cDNA or gDNA that made up the material.

As regards this clone: In the same sample, other DNA sequences code for this CDR3.

Cohort placement rested on clinical history that participants reported themselves. The study recruited exposed participants who had met a COVID-19 case within 2 weeks before entry. Original analysis: Estimates of nucleated cell counts were drawn from the amplification of reference gene primers. Repertoires were generated with immunoSEQ multiplex PCR, while TCRdb's copy carries only in-frame clones and drops some. V and J calls plus clone size are reproduced from that table; the DNA served to infer D and trimming. This table has fewer than 250,000 clones, roughly 80% appearing once. This receptor was obtained from a woman aged 45-65 years who had been exposed to COVID-19. Sample: PBMCs or T cells enriched from blood (not recorded which).

The CDR3 sequence: CASSESGTSMGGYTF. The CDR3 nucleotides are TGTGCCAGCAGTGAATCTGGGACATCCATGGGGGGCTACACCTTC. J is TRBJ1-2 and V is TRBV7-2; possible D gene TRBD1, 6 bases. The CDR3 sequence is 15 residues long. V lost 6 bases and J 8 bases, leaving 22 bases between the germline ends. In germline, CDR1 is SGHTA, CDR2 FQGNSA.